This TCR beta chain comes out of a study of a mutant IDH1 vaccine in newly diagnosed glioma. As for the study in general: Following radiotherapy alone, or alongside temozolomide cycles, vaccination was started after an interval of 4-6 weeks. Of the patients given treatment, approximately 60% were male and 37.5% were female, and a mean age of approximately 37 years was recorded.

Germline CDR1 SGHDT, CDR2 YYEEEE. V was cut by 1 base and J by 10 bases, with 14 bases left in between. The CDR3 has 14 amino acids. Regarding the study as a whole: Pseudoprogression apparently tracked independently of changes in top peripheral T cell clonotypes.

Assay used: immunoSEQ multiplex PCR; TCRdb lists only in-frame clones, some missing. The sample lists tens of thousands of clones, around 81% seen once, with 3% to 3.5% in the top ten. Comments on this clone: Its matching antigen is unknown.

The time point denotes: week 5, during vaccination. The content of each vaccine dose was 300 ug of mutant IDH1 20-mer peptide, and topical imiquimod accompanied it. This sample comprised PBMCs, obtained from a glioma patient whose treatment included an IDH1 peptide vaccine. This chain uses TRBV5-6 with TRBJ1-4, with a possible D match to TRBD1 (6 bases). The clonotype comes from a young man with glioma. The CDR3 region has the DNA TGTGCCAGCAGCTTGAGGGGGGCTTATGGAAAACTGTTTTTT. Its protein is CASSLRGAYGKLFF.